The 2 T cell receptor beta chains below come from one sample, sequenced in a study of regulatory T cells in long-lasting Graves disease. CDR3-region Arm-PCR and iRepertoire HTBI primers produced the TCR beta libraries. A single record per CDR3 protein comes from TCRdb applying MiXCR to the multiplex PCR reads. The table records a few hundred thousand distinct CDR3 sequences, 20% to 25% of them present only once. The time point is: persistent/refractory GD, antithyroid drugs over 5 years with positive TRAb. From PBMCs, RNA was extracted and then used to make the TCR library. Sequenced material: peripheral blood mononuclear cells (PBMCs), taken when the disease was refractory, from a patient treated with antithyroid drugs. These receptors were taken from a female donor with Graves disease.

This clonotype was observed at least ten times. This sequence joins TRBV3-1 and TRBJ2-2; TRBD1 matches at 10 bases. V was pared by 3 bases and J by 5 bases, with 0 bases of the junction left unmatched. Germline V gene data show CDR1 as LGHDT and CDR2 as YNNKEL (reference sequence). This CDR3 spans 14 amino acids. As DNA, the CDR3 is TGTGCCAGCAGCCAGGGACAGGGGACCGGGGAGCTGTTTTTT. Amino acids: CASSQGQGTGELFF.

The sample holds many counts of this clonotype. This chain links TRBV29-1 with TRBJ2-7, with D tentatively TRBD2 (7 bases). The CDR3 loop spans 14 amino acids. The V end lost 3 bases, the J end lost 0 bases, and 12 bases lay between the germline ends. Germline-derived CDR1 and CDR2 are SQVTM and ANQGSEA. CDR3 sequence: CSVDAGASSYEQYF. The CDR3, as DNA: TGCAGCGTTGATGCGGGGGCGAGCTCCTACGAGCAGTACTTC.